This is a list of T cell receptor beta chains from one sample in a study of T cell repertoires in cytomegalovirus infection. TCRdb called the reads again in MiXCR, with one record for every CDR3 protein. The table lists around 450,000 distinct CDR3 sequences, roughly 30% of them singletons. The sequencing input was PBMCs. The receptors derive from a human donor in good health (CMV status not recorded). Some clones in this sample may be carry-over from other donors' samples. CDR3s include the opening cysteine and the closing phenylalanine or tryptophan. The D gene is left open where the match is weak. Expanded clones are given a class, and other clones once, few, many or no size at all.

v_gene,j_gene,abundance,d_gene,CDR3nt,CDR3aa
TRBV5-1,TRBJ1-2,once,.,TGCGCCAGCAGCTTGGAGGCAGGGCCTTCCTCTGGCTACACCTTC,CASSLEAGPSSGYTF
TRBV7-2,TRBJ1-2,many,.,TGTGCCAGCAGCTTAGTCCCTTCGACAGAGGGCCCCGCGGGGGGCTACACCTTC,CASSLVPSTEGPAGGYTF
TRBV2,TRBJ1-5,.,TRBD1,TGTGCCTCTTGGGGGACAGGGAACAATCAGCCCCAGCATTTT,CASWGTGNNQPQHF
TRBV7-8,TRBJ2-5,many,TRBD2,TGTGCCAGCAGCTTAGTTCCGGGCGGGGGTTTAGAGACCCAGTACTTC,CASSLVPGGGLETQYF
TRBV28,TRBJ1-2,many,.,TGTGCCAGCAGTTCAGGGAGTTTCCAAGGCTACACCTTC,CASSSGSFQGYTF
TRBV12-3/TRBV12-4,TRBJ2-1,many,.,TGTGCCAGCACCTGGCGGGCTTTGGATGAGCAGTTCTTC,CASTWRALDEQFF
TRBV28,TRBJ2-7,many,TRBD1,TGTGCCAGCTGGCCGGGACAGGGGTACTCCTACGAGCAGTACTTC,CASWPGQGYSYEQYF
TRBV19,TRBJ1-2,few,TRBD1,TGTGCCAGTAGTACCCAAGACAGGGACAGCTATGGCTACACCTTC,CASSTQDRDSYGYTF
TRBV6-6,TRBJ1-5,.,TRBD1,TGTGCCAGCAGTTACTCGAAGGGAGGGGGCGATCAGCCCCAGCATTTT,CASSYSKGGGDQPQHF
TRBV4-3,TRBJ2-2,few,.,TGCGCCAGCAGCCAAGATAGGTCCAGGGTTAACACCGGGGAGCTGTTTTTT,CASSQDRSRVNTGELFF
TRBV5-5,TRBJ1-2,many,.,TGTGCCAGCAACCCGGGACAAACCTATGGCTACACCTTC,CASNPGQTYGYTF
TRBV28,TRBJ1-6,.,.,TGTGCCAGCAGTTTTCGCAGGGTACATTCACCCCTCCACTTT,CASSFRRVHSPLHF
TRBV2,TRBJ2-5,few,.,TGTGCCAGCAGTGAAGCGCTTCAGTGGGAGACCCAGTACTTC,CASSEALQWETQYF
TRBV25-1,TRBJ1-6,few,.,TGTGCCAGCAGCAAGGATGAGAATTCACCCCTCCACTTT,CASSKDENSPLHF
TRBV6-5,TRBJ2-2,few,TRBD1,TGTGCCAGCAGTCCCGACAGGGGCGAGAACACCGGGGAGCTGTTTTTT,CASSPDRGENTGELFF
TRBV2,TRBJ1-5,few,TRBD1,TGTGCCAGCAGCCCCAAGGGAGGGGGCTCTCAGCCCCAGCATTTT,CASSPKGGGSQPQHF
TRBV5-5,TRBJ2-7,few,TRBD2,TGTGCCAGCAGCTTGGAGGTGACTAGCGGCTCCTACGAGCAGTACTTC,CASSLEVTSGSYEQYF
TRBV27,TRBJ2-6,.,.,TGTGCCAGCAGTTTATACCTTACTGGGGCCAACGTCCTGACTTTC,CASSLYLTGANVLTF
TRBV6-1,TRBJ2-7,many,TRBD1,TGTGCCAGCACGAACAGGGGCTACGAGCAGTACTTC,CASTNRGYEQYF
TRBV7-9,TRBJ2-1,few,TRBD2,TGTGCCAGCGACCGGGGGGTGTCCTACAATGAGCAGTTCTTC,CASDRGVSYNEQFF
TRBV5-1,TRBJ2-3,.,TRBD1,TGCGCCAGCAGCTCCCTTACTAGCAGGGGGCTCGGTCCCACAGATACGCAGTATTTT,CASSSLTSRGLGPTDTQYF
TRBV19,TRBJ2-1,.,.,TGTGCTTCTACAGGGTCCTACAATGAGCAGTTCTTC,CASTGSYNEQFF
TRBV2,TRBJ1-4,.,.,TGTGCCAGCAGCGGGACATCGGGAAGAGAAAAACTGTTTTTT,CASSGTSGREKLFF
TRBV6-6,TRBJ2-2,once,.,TGTGCCAGCAGTTACGACCTACAGGCGGCCGGGGAGCTGTTTTTT,CASSYDLQAAGELFF
TRBV6-1,TRBJ1-5,.,TRBD1,TGTGCCAGCAGTTTCACAGGGGTGAGTCAGCCCCAGCATTTT,CASSFTGVSQPQHF
TRBV6-6,TRBJ2-7,few,TRBD1,TGTGCCAGCAGTTACACCGGACAGGGCCACGAGCAGTACTTC,CASSYTGQGHEQYF
TRBV29-1,TRBJ2-5,.,.,TGCAGCGTTGAGGCGGAGGGCAGGGGCCCCCAAGAGACCCAGTACTTC,CSVEAEGRGPQETQYF
TRBV2,TRBJ1-2,few,.,TGTGCCACGAGGCGGGGGGCGCGTGGCTACACCTTC,CATRRGARGYTF
TRBV5-1,TRBJ2-7,.,.,TGCGCCAGCAGCCTTCGTGGCGCCTCCTACGAGCAGTACTTC,CASSLRGASYEQYF
TRBV6-6,TRBJ2-3,many,TRBD2,TGTGCCAGCAGTTACGGTTCTAGCGGGGGCCCACCAGATACGCAGTATTTT,CASSYGSSGGPPDTQYF
TRBV29-1,TRBJ1-2,.,TRBD1,TGCAGCGGAACAGGGGGAGAGGCCTACGGCTACACCTTC,CSGTGGEAYGYTF
TRBV7-6,TRBJ2-7,many,.,TGTGCCAGCAGCCCGACCCTTGGGTACGAGCAGTACTTC,CASSPTLGYEQYF
TRBV2,TRBJ2-3,.,TRBD2,TGTGCCAGCAGTGCGTATAGCGGGGGCTCAGATACGAAGTATTTT,CASSAYSGGSDTKYF
TRBV7-3,TRBJ2-2,few,.,TGTGCCAGCGACAGCGTGGGAATCGGGGAGCTGTTTTTT,CASDSVGIGELFF
TRBV29-1,TRBJ2-2,few,TRBD2,TGCAGCGTTGTTATAGCGGGGGGCTTCGGATCCACCGGGGAGCTGTTTTTT,CSVVIAGGFGSTGELFF
TRBV14,TRBJ1-4,few,.,TGTGCCAGCAGCCAAGTGCTAGGGGGAAGTGAAAAACTGTTTTTT,CASSQVLGGSEKLFF
TRBV24-1,TRBJ2-3,.,.,TGTGCCACCAGTGATTTGCAGGACACAGATACGCAGTATTTT,CATSDLQDTDTQYF
TRBV5-4,TRBJ2-5,.,TRBD2,TGTGCCAGCAGCTTGTTAGGCGGGGGGGCCTCAGAGACCCAGTACTTC,CASSLLGGGASETQYF
TRBV7-2,TRBJ2-7,many,.,TGTGCCAGCAGCGCCCCGGGACTGCACTCCTACGAGCAGTACTTC,CASSAPGLHSYEQYF
TRBV7-2,TRBJ2-7,many,TRBD1,TGTGCCAGCAGCTTAGTCTACAGGGGGGATCCTCAGTACTTC,CASSLVYRGDPQYF
TRBV12-3/TRBV12-4,TRBJ1-5,many,TRBD1,TGTGCCAGCAGTTTTCAAACAGGGGGCAATCAGCCCCAGCATTTT,CASSFQTGGNQPQHF
TRBV4-2,TRBJ1-5,few,.,TGTGCCAGCAGCGCGGGGTCTAGCAATCAGCCCCAGCATTTT,CASSAGSSNQPQHF
TRBV20-1,TRBJ1-4,.,.,TGCAGTGCTAGAAAGCGGGGCGCAACTAATGAAAAACTGTTTTTT,CSARKRGATNEKLFF
TRBV4-1,TRBJ1-6,few,.,TGCGCCAGCAGCCAAGATACTCTAGGGAGCTCACCCCTCCACTTT,CASSQDTLGSSPLHF
TRBV7-8,TRBJ1-1,many,.,TGTGCCAGCAGCCTACGAAAGTGGTCTGAAGCTTTCTTT,CASSLRKWSEAFF
TRBV6-5,TRBJ2-5,.,TRBD1,TGTGCCAGCACCCGGACCGGGACAGGGGGCGCTTTTGAAGAGACCCAGTACTTC,CASTRTGTGGAFEETQYF
TRBV24-1,TRBJ1-4,few,.,TGTGCCACCAGTGATAAGGAGTCAGGTTATGAAAAACTGTTTTTT,CATSDKESGYEKLFF
TRBV20-1,TRBJ2-1,.,.,TGCAGTGCTAGAGATAGGTCAGGGGTGGTCTACAATGAGCAGTTCTTC,CSARDRSGVVYNEQFF
TRBV28,TRBJ1-2,.,TRBD1,TGTGCCAGCAGAAATACAGGGGGCGACTATGGCTACACCTTC,CASRNTGGDYGYTF
TRBV4-1,TRBJ1-5,.,.,TGCGCCAGCAGCCAAGGGGGGCAGGGAGATCAGCCCCAGCATTTT,CASSQGGQGDQPQHF
TRBV12-3/TRBV12-4,TRBJ1-3,few,.,TGTGCCAGCACCTCCGGGGGGCTAACTGGAAACACCATATATTTT,CASTSGGLTGNTIYF
TRBV7-9,TRBJ1-1,.,.,TGTGCCAGCAGCTTTCGGGCCACTGAAGCTTTCTTT,CASSFRATEAFF